Sequencing of this T cell receptor beta chain was carried out in a study of cytomegalovirus exposure and HLA in healthy donors. 60 Vbeta and 13 Jbeta primers were used in PCR. TCRdb's table, derived via immunoSEQ multiplex PCR, lists solely in-frame clones and lacks some. The repertoire holds 150,000 to 200,000 clones, around 84% seen once, with roughly 2.6% in the top ten. Sequencing was done on a sample of PBMCs. The receptor comes from a woman between 50 and 59 years old in good health and CMV-seropositive.

In DNA, the CDR3 is TGTGCCAGCAGTGACCGGCAGGGCAAAGGCAATCAGCCCCAGCATTTT. Translating gives CASSDRQGKGNQPQHF. This chain joins TRBV2 and TRBJ1-5; the D gene is possibly TRBD1 (5 bases). The CDR3 contains 16 residues. V was shortened by 3 bases and J by 2 bases, with 14 bases between the two germline ends. Per germline, CDR1 SNHLY and CDR2 FYNNEI.